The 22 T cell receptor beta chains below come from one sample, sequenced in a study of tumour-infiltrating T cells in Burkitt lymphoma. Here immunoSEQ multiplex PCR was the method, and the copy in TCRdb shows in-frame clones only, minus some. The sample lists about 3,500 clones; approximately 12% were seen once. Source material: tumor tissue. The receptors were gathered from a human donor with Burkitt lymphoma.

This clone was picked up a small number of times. CDR3 coding DNA: TGTGCCACAATTCGAGGAGGTGGGGCTTTCTTT. Its translation is CATIRGGGAFF. This chain uses TRBV30 with TRBJ1-1; the D is unclear. CDR3 length equals 11 residues. The germline gives CDR1 GTSNPN, CDR2 SVGIG (reference sequence). V was pared by 8 bases and J by 11 bases, with 18 bases between.

The CDR3 region is CASSVLQGRYYEQYF. For the CDR3, the DNA is TGTGCCAGCAGCGTACTACAGGGACGGTACTACGAGCAGTACTTC. The chain couples TRBV6-6 to TRBJ2-7; tentative D call: TRBD1 (6 bases). Trimming left V 6 bases short and J 3 bases short, with 18 bases between. The germline CDR1 and CDR2 sequences are MNHNY and SVGAGI (reference sequence). This CDR3 has 15 amino acids.

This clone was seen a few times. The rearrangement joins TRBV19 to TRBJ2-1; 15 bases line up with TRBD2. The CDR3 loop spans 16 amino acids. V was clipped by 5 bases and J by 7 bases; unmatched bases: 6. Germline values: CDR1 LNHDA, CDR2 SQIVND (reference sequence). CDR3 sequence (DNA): TGTGCCAGTAGTTCGGGACTAGCGGGGGGCTTTAATGAGCAGTTCTTC. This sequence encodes CASSSGLAGGFNEQFF.

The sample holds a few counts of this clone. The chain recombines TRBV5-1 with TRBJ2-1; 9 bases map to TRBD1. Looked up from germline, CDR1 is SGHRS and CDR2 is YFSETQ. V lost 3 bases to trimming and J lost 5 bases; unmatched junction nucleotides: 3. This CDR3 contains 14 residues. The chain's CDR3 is CASSSDRGHNEQFF. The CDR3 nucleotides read TGCGCCAGCAGCTCGGACAGGGGCCACAATGAGCAGTTCTTC.

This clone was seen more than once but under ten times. CDR3 residues: CASSPGGTSSYEQYF. CDR3 in DNA: TGTGCCAGCAGCCCCGGGGGGACTAGCTCCTACGAGCAGTACTTC. The chain recombines TRBV7-2 with TRBJ2-7, with 8 bases fitting TRBD2. CDR3 length: 15 residues. CDR1 is SGHTA and CDR2 is FQGNSA in the germline V gene. J gave up 0 bases and V 5 bases, and 6 bases lay outside the gene matches.

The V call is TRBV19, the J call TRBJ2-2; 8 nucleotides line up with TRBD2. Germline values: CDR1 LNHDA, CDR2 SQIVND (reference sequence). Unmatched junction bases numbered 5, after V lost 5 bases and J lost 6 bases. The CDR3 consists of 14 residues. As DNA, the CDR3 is TGTGCCAGTAGTCCCACTAGCGGTTCCGGGGAGCTGTTTTTT. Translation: CASSPTSGSGELFF.

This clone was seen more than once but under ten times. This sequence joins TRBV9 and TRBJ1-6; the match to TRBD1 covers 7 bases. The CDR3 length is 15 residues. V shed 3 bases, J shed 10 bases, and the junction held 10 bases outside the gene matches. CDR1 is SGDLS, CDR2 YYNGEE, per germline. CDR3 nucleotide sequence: TGTGCCAGCAGCGCCAAATCAGGGGGACTGTCACCCCTCCACTTT. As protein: CASSAKSGGLSPLHF.

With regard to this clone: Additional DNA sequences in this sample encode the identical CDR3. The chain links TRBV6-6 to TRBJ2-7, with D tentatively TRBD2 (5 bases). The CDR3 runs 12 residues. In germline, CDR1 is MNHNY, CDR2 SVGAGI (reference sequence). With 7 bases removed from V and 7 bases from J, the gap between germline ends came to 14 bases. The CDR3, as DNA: TGTGCCAGCAAAAAGGCAGACTATGAGCAGTACTTC. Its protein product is CASKKADYEQYF.

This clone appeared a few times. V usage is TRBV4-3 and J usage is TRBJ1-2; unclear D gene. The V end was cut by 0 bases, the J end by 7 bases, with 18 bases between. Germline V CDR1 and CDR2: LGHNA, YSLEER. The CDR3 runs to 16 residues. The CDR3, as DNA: TGCGCCAGCAGCCAAGATTCATATGGGTCCGGGTTTGGCTACACCTTC. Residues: CASSQDSYGSGFGYTF.

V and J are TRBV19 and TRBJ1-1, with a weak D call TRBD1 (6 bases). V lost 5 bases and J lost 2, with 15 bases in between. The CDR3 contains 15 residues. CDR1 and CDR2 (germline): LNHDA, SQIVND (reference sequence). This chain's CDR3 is CASSPGRGRNTEAFF. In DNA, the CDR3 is TGTGCCAGTAGTCCCGGACGGGGGCGAAACACTGAAGCTTTCTTT.

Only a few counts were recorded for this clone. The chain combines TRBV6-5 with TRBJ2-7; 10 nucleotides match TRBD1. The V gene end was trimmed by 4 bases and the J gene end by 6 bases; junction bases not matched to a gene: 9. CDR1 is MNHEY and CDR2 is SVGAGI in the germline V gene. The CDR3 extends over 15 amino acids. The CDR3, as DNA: TGTGCCAGCAGTTTAAACCGGGACAGGGGAAGCGAGCAGTACTTC. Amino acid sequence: CASSLNRDRGSEQYF.

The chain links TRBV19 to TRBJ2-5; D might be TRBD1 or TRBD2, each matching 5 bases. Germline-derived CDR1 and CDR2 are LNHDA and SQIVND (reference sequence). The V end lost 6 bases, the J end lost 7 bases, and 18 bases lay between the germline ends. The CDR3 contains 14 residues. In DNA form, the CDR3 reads TGTGCCAGTAGGCCCCGGGACCCCGTCGGGACCCAGTACTTC. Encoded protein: CASRPRDPVGTQYF.

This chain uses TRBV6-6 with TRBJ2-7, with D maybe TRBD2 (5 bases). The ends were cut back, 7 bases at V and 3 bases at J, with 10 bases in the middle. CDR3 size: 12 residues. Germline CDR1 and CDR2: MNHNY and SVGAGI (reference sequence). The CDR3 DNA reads TGTGCCAGCACCCAAGAGGGCTACGAGCAGTACTTC. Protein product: CASTQEGYEQYF.

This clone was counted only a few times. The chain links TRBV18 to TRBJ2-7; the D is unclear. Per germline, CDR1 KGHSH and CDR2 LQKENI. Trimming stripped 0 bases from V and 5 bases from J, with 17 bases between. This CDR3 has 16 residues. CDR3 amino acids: CASSPPRLLLPHEQYF. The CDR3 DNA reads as TGTGCCAGCTCACCACCGAGATTACTACTTCCCCACGAGCAGTACTTC.

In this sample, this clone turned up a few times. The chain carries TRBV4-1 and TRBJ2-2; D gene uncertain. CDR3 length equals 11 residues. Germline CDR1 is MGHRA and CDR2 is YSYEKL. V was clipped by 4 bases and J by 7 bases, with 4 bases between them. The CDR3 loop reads CASSLYGELFF. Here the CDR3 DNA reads TGCGCCAGCAGCCTATACGGGGAGCTGTTTTTT.

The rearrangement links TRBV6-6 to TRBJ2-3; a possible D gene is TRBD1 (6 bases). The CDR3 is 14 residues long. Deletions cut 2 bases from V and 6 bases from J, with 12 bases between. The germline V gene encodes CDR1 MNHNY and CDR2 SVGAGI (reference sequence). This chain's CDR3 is CASSYLDRRDTQYF. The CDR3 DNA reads TGTGCCAGCAGTTACCTAGACAGGCGGGATACGCAGTATTTT.

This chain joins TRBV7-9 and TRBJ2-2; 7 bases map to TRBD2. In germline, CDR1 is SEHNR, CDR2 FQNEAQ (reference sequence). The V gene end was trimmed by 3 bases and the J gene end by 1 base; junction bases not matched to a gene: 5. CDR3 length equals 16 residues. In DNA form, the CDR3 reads TGTGCCAGCAGCTTCCGCCGGGGGGTGAACACCGGGGAGCTGTTTTTT. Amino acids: CASSFRRGVNTGELFF.

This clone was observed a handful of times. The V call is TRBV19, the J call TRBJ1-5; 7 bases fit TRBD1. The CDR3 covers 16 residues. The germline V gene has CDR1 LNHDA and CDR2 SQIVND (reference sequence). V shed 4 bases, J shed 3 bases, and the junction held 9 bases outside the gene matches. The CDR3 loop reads CASSTPPGTANQPQHF. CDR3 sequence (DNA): TGTGCCAGTAGTACCCCCCCTGGGACAGCCAATCAGCCCCAGCATTTT.

The chain's CDR3 is CASSPRTSGGAGTYNEQFF. The CDR3, as DNA: TGTGCCAGCAGCCCGCGGACTAGCGGGGGGGCCGGAACCTACAATGAGCAGTTCTTC. The V call is TRBV7-2, the J call TRBJ2-1, with 15 bases lining up with TRBD2. The J segment lost 2 bases and the V segment lost 5 bases, leaving 10 bases of the junction unmatched. The germline V gene has CDR1 SGHTA and CDR2 FQGNSA. CDR3 length: 19 amino acids.

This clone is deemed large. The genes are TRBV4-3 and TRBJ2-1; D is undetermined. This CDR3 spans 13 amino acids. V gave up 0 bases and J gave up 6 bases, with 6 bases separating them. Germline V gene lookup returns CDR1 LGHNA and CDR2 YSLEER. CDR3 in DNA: TGCGCCAGCAGCCAAGATCGGGCCAATGAGCAGTTCTTC. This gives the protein CASSQDRANEQFF.

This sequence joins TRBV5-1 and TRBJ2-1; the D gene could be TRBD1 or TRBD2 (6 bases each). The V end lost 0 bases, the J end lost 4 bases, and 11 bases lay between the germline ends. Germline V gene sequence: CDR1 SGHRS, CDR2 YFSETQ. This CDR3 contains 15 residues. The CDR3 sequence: CASSLVGGSYNEQFF. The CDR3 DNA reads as TGCGCCAGCAGCTTGGTCGGGGGCTCTTACAATGAGCAGTTCTTC. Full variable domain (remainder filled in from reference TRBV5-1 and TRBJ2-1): KAGVTQTPRYLIKTRGQQVTLSCSPISGHRSVSWYQQTPGQGLQFLFEYFSETQRNKGNFPGRFSGRQFSNSRSEMNVSTLELGDSALYLCASSLVGGSYNEQFFGPGTRLTVL.

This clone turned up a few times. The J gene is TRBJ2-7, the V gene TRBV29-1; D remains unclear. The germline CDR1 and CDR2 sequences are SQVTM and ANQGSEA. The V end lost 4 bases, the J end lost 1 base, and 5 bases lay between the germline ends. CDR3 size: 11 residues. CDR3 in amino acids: CSVAGSYEQYF. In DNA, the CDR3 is TGCAGCGTTGCGGGTTCCTACGAGCAGTACTTC.